Below, 28 T cell receptor beta chains from the same sample are listed, as sequenced in a study of cytomegalovirus exposure and HLA in healthy donors. Both 60 Vbeta primers and 13 Jbeta primers went into the PCR. The data were produced by immunoSEQ multiplex PCR, yet TCRdb's version contains in-frame clones alone and is incomplete. The sample's table shows under 65,000 clones. The sequenced material came from PBMCs. The origin of the receptors is a woman aged 25-40 years in good health and CMV-seropositive.

The J gene is TRBJ2-3, the V gene TRBV5-6; the D is unclear. This CDR3 contains 16 residues. Trimming left V 0 bases short and J 2 bases short, with 13 bases between. Germline-derived CDR1 and CDR2 are SGHDT and YYEEEE. CDR3 amino acids: CASSLAQRLLTDTQYF. In DNA, the CDR3 is TGTGCCAGCAGCTTGGCCCAGCGCCTCCTCACAGATACGCAGTATTTT.

The V and J genes are TRBV6-1 and TRBJ2-7; 7 bases map to TRBD1. V lost 4 bases and J lost 4; bases outside the gene matches: 16. This CDR3 is built from 17 residues. Germline CDR1 reads MNHNS; CDR2 reads SASEGT. The CDR3 reads CASSVTQGPTSYYEQYF. For the CDR3, the DNA is TGTGCCAGCAGTGTGACACAGGGGCCAACTTCCTATTACGAGCAGTACTTC.

The rearrangement joins TRBV5-1 to TRBJ1-1; perhaps TRBD1 as D (5 bases). Trimming removed 4 bases from V and 1 base from J, with 14 bases in between. The CDR3 runs 15 residues. Germline V gives CDR1 SGHRS, CDR2 YFSETQ. CDR3 bases: TGCGCCAGCAGCACCCGGGGGGGGGAGAACACTGAAGCTTTCTTT. Encoded protein: CASSTRGGENTEAFF.

The V call is TRBV2, the J call TRBJ1-1, with D unclear. V was cut by 3 bases and J by 4 bases, with 12 bases left in between. The CDR3 extends over 14 amino acids. CDR1 SNHLY and CDR2 FYNNEI come from the germline V gene. CDR3 residues: CASSEGERTTEAFF. In DNA form, the CDR3 reads TGTGCCAGCAGTGAGGGAGAACGGACCACTGAAGCTTTCTTT. Full variable domain (missing parts from reference TRBV2 and TRBJ1-1): EPEVTQTPSHQVTQMGQEVILRCVPISNHLYFYWYRQILGQKVEFLVSFYNNEISEKSEIFDDQFSVERPDGSNFTLKIRSTKLEDSAMYFCASSEGERTTEAFFGQGTRLTVV.

The chain has TRBV30 and TRBJ2-3, with D possibly matching TRBD2 (6 bases). The CDR3 runs to 18 residues. Germline V gene sequence: CDR1 GTSNPN, CDR2 SVGIG (reference sequence). V was pared by 0 bases and J by 0 bases, with 19 bases between. This chain's CDR3 is CAWSVSTGAAFSTDTQYF. In nucleotides, the CDR3 is TGTGCCTGGAGTGTATCCACGGGAGCGGCTTTTAGCACAGATACGCAGTATTTT.

The rearrangement links TRBV28 to TRBJ1-1; a possible D gene is TRBD1 (6 bases). Germline V gives CDR1 MDHEN, CDR2 SYDVKM. CDR3 length: 14 residues. V lost 3 bases and J 5 bases, leaving 13 bases between the germline ends. In nucleotides, the CDR3 is TGTGCCAGCAGTTTGGTACAGGGTGGGACTGAAGCTTTCTTT. It translates to CASSLVQGGTEAFF. Looking up the rest from reference TRBV28 and TRBJ1-1 gives the full variable domain: DVKVTQSSRYLVKRTGEKVFLECVQDMDHENMFWYRQDPGLGLRLIYFSYDVKMKEKGDIPEGYSVSREKKERFSLILESASTNQTSMYLCASSLVQGGTEAFFGQGTRLTVV.

The chain carries TRBV7-2 and TRBJ2-7; TRBD1 matches at 9 bases. CDR1 and CDR2 (germline): SGHTA, FQGNSA. After removal of 4 bases from V and 3 bases from J, the junction contained 1 base not matched to a gene. The CDR3 contains 13 residues. In DNA, the CDR3 is TGTGCCAGCAGCTACAGGGGGCGCTACGAGCAGTACTTC. Protein product: CASSYRGRYEQYF.

The rearrangement uses TRBV29-1 and TRBJ1-2; 8 positions match TRBD1. The CDR3 extends over 14 amino acids. CDR1 SQVTM and CDR2 ANQGSEA come from the germline V gene. V lost 3 bases and J lost 7; bases outside the gene matches: 10. CDR3 in amino acids: CSVEPPDREGGYTF. The CDR3 DNA reads TGCAGCGTTGAGCCACCGGACAGGGAAGGTGGCTACACCTTC.

This chain joins TRBV5-4 and TRBJ2-1, with D perhaps matching TRBD1 (6 bases). From germline, CDR1 is SGHNT and CDR2 YYREEE (reference sequence). V was clipped by 3 bases and J by 4 bases, with 14 bases between them. This CDR3 spans 15 amino acids. In DNA, the CDR3 is TGTGCCAGCAGCTCAACGGGACAAGCGTACAATGAGCAGTTCTTC. Translated: CASSSTGQAYNEQFF.

The rearrangement joins TRBV4-1 to TRBJ2-1, with 7 nucleotides matching TRBD2. The trim removed 2 bases at V and 7 bases at J, leaving 8 bases unmatched. This CDR3 is built from 15 residues. CDR1 is MGHRA and CDR2 is YSYEKL in the germline V gene. The CDR3 protein is CASSQTFLAANEQFF. The CDR3 DNA sequence: TGCGCCAGCAGCCAAACATTTCTAGCGGCGAATGAGCAGTTCTTC.

The V gene is TRBV5-4, the J gene TRBJ1-2, with 7 bases that match TRBD1. Trimming at V came to 3 bases and at J to 8 bases, leaving 4 bases not matched to a gene. CDR1 and CDR2 (germline): SGHNT, YYREEE (reference sequence). This CDR3 has 12 amino acids. The CDR3 reads CASSSGQQGYTF. The CDR3 region has the DNA TGTGCCAGCAGCTCGGGACAGCAGGGCTACACCTTC.

The chain links TRBV10-3 to TRBJ2-1; D call uncertain. V lost 0 bases and J 7 bases, leaving 4 bases between the germline ends. The CDR3 length is 12 residues. The germline gives CDR1 ENHRY, CDR2 SYGVKD. The CDR3 loop is CAISESVNEQFF. The CDR3 DNA follows: TGTGCCATCAGTGAGTCCGTTAATGAGCAGTTCTTC.

Comment on this clone: The junction and the germline gene differ at one end; a read error may be behind it. V and J are TRBV4-2 and TRBJ2-1, with 13 nucleotides matching TRBD2. CDR3 length: 17 amino acids. The germline V gene encodes CDR1 LGHNA and CDR2 YNFKEQ. CDR3 in amino acids: CASSRTSGRASDNEQFF. Written as DNA, the CDR3 is TGTGCCAGCAGCCGTACTAGCGGGAGGGCCTCCGACAATGAGCAGTTCTTC.

This chain uses TRBV6-5 with TRBJ2-7, with D perhaps TRBD2 (6 bases). This CDR3 spans 13 amino acids. Germline CDR1 is MNHEY and CDR2 is SVGAGI. The V end lost 5 bases, the J end lost 5 bases, and 13 bases lay between the germline ends. This CDR3 reads CASSPFAGNEQYF. CDR3 nucleotide sequence: TGTGCCAGCAGTCCCTTTGCGGGGAACGAGCAGTACTTC.

The genes are TRBV4-2 and TRBJ2-1, with 8 bases that match TRBD2. Germline trimming cut 1 base from V and 1 base from J; bases unmatched to any gene: 0. CDR1 LGHNA and CDR2 YNFKEQ come from the germline V gene. This CDR3 has 15 residues. The CDR3: CASSQASGSYNEQFF. The CDR3, as DNA: TGTGCCAGCAGCCAAGCTAGCGGGTCCTACAATGAGCAGTTCTTC.

J is TRBJ1-1 and V is TRBV7-9, with D possibly being TRBD1 (5 bases). The CDR3 has 12 residues. The V end lost 4 bases, the J end lost 3 bases, and 6 bases lay between the germline ends. The V gene's germline CDR1 is SEHNR and CDR2 FQNEAQ (reference sequence). The CDR3 sequence: CASSWGDTEAFF. The DNA of the CDR3 is TGTGCCAGCAGCTGGGGGGACACTGAAGCTTTCTTT.

This chain uses TRBV7-9 with TRBJ2-7; D remains ambiguous. There are 13 residues in the CDR3. The V and J ends lost 3 bases and 2 bases respectively, with 8 bases between them. The germline CDR1 and CDR2 sequences are SEHNR and FQNEAQ (reference sequence). The CDR3 nucleotides read TGTGCCAGCAGCTTGGGCACGACCTACGAGCAGTACTTC. Protein sequence: CASSLGTTYEQYF.

V usage is TRBV11-2 and J usage is TRBJ1-1; no firm D call. Germline V lookup: CDR1 SGHAT, CDR2 FQNNGV. CDR3 size: 14 residues. V dropped 0 bases and J dropped 11 bases, with 16 bases sitting between them. The CDR3 DNA reads as TGTGCCAGCAGCTTAGATCGCGCCGGGGTGCGGGCTTTCTTT. Residues: CASSLDRAGVRAFF. Full variable domain (missing parts from reference TRBV11-2 and TRBJ1-1): EAGVAQSPRYKIIEKRQSVAFWCNPISGHATLYWYQQILGQGPKLLIQFQNNGVVDDSQLPKDRFSAERLKGVDSTLKIQPAKLEDSAVYLCASSLDRAGVRAFFGQGTRLTVV.

This chain joins TRBV2 and TRBJ1-2, with 9 bases matching TRBD1. Per the germline V gene, CDR1 is SNHLY and CDR2 is FYNNEI. J gave up 4 bases and V 8 bases, and 14 bases lay outside the gene matches. CDR3 length: 16 residues. The CDR3 loop reads CASRLGQGTAVYGYTF. CDR3 coding DNA: TGTGCCAGCCGTTTAGGACAGGGGACCGCTGTCTATGGCTACACCTTC.

The gene calls are TRBV1 and TRBJ1-4; the tabulated D call, TRBD1, remains unverified against the DNA. TRBV1 is described as a pseudogene. The CDR3 is 13 residues long. The CDR3 protein is CTNLQGVSEKLFF. The CDR3, as DNA: TGCACCAACCTACAGGGAGTAAGTGAAAAACTGTTTTTT.

V is TRBV30 and J is TRBJ2-1, with 8 bases fitting TRBD2. V was pared by 5 bases and J by 10 bases, with 13 bases of the junction left unmatched. Per germline, CDR1 GTSNPN and CDR2 SVGIG (reference sequence). The length of the CDR3 is 14 residues. CDR3 nucleotides: TGTGCCTGGGGGGACCAGCGGGGGTACGACGAGCAGTTCTTC. It encodes CAWGDQRGYDEQFF. Variable domain in full (rest from reference TRBV30 and TRBJ2-1): SQTIHQWPATLVQPVGSPLSLECTVEGTSNPNLYWYRQAAGRGLQLLFYSVGIGQISSEVPQNLSASRPQDRQFILSSKKLLLSDSGFYLCAWGDQRGYDEQFFGPGTRLTVL.

This sequence joins TRBV7-9 and TRBJ2-7, with TRBD1 as a possible D gene (6 bases). From germline, CDR1 is SEHNR and CDR2 FQNEAQ (reference sequence). Trimming stripped 5 bases from V and 2 bases from J, with 10 bases between. The CDR3 consists of 13 residues. For the CDR3, the DNA is TGTGCCAGCAGCCCCAGGGGCCCCTACGAGCAGTACTTC. Its translation is CASSPRGPYEQYF.

The chain combines TRBV30 with TRBJ2-7; 7 positions agree with TRBD1. The ends lost 4 bases at V and 6 bases at J; junction bases unmatched: 3. CDR1 is GTSNPN and CDR2 is SVGIG in the germline V gene (reference sequence). The CDR3 has 11 amino acids. Here the CDR3 DNA reads TGTGCCTGGATGACAGGGACCGAGCAGTACTTC. As protein: CAWMTGTEQYF.

The chain is built from TRBV11-1 and TRBJ1-6; D possibly corresponds to TRBD1 (6 bases). V was pared by 2 bases and J by 5 bases, with 7 bases between. This CDR3 is 14 amino acids long. Germline V gene data show CDR1 as SGHAT and CDR2 as FQDESV (reference sequence). This CDR3 reads CASSLTGNNSPLHF. In nucleotides, the CDR3 is TGTGCCAGCAGCTTAACAGGGAATAATTCACCCCTCCACTTT. Full variable domain (rest looked up from reference TRBV11-1 and TRBJ1-6): EAEVAQSPRYKITEKSQAVAFWCDPISGHATLYWYRQILGQGPELLVQFQDESVVDDSQLPKDRFSAERLKGVDSTLKIQPAELGDSAMYLCASSLTGNNSPLHFGNGTRLTVT.

This chain connects TRBV30 to TRBJ1-6, with unresolved D. With 5 bases removed from V and 8 bases from J, the gap between germline ends came to 13 bases. Germline-derived CDR1 and CDR2 are GTSNPN and SVGIG (reference sequence). The CDR3 length is 13 residues. CDR3 in DNA: TGTGCCTGGGGGAGGCAGCCTGATTCACCCCTCCACTTT. Protein sequence: CAWGRQPDSPLHF.

The chain recombines TRBV18 with TRBJ2-7; D gene unclear. The CDR3 is made up of 12 amino acids. In germline, CDR1 is KGHSH, CDR2 LQKENI. Trimming removed 3 bases from V and 2 bases from J, with 5 bases in between. CDR3 in amino acids: CASSPQAYEQYF. For the CDR3, the DNA is TGTGCCAGCTCACCTCAGGCCTACGAGCAGTACTTC. Combining the CDR3 with reference TRBV18 and TRBJ2-7 gives the whole variable domain NAGVMQNPRHLVRRRGQEARLRCSPMKGHSHVYWYRQLPEEGLKFMVYLQKENIIDESGMPKERFSAEFPKEGPSILRIQQVVRGDSAAYFCASSPQAYEQYFGPGTRLTVT.

V usage is TRBV7-9 and J usage is TRBJ2-7, with 9 bases identical to TRBD2. J gave up 2 bases and V 4 bases, and 12 bases lay outside the gene matches. The CDR3 covers 17 residues. Germline V gene data show CDR1 as SEHNR and CDR2 as FQNEAQ (reference sequence). CDR3 region: CASSSPRGVAGAYEQYF. The CDR3 DNA sequence: TGTGCCAGCAGCTCCCCGCGGGGGGTAGCGGGAGCCTACGAGCAGTACTTC.

The CDR3 loop is CASSLAGEQYF. The CDR3 region has the DNA TGTGCCAGCAGCTTGGCGGGAGAGCAGTACTTC. J is TRBJ2-7 and V is TRBV5-5, with a possible D match to TRBD2 (5 bases). From germline, CDR1 is SGHKS and CDR2 YYEKEE (reference sequence). This CDR3 is built from 11 residues. With 0 bases removed from V and 7 bases from J, the gap between germline ends came to 5 bases.